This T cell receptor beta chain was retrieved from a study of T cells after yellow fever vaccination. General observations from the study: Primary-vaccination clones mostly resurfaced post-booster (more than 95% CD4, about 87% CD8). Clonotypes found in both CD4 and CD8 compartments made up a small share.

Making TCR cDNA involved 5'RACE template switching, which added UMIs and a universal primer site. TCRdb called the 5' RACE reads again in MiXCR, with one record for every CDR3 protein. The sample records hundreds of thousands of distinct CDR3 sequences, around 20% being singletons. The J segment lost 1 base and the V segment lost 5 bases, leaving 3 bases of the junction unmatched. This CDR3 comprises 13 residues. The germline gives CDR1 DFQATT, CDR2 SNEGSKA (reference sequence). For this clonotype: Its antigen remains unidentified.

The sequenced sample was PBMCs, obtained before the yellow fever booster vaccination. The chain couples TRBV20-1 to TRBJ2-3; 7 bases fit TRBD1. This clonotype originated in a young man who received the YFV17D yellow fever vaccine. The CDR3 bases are TGCAGTGCTTGGGACAGTCGCACAGATACGCAGTATTTT. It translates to CSAWDSRTDTQYF.